One T cell receptor (beta chain) is described in this entry. This specimen belongs to a study of blood T cell repertoires in COVID-19. The germline CDR1 and CDR2 sequences are MDHEN and SYDVKM. This CDR3 is 13 amino acids long. Trimming removed 10 bases at V and 4 bases at J, with 14 bases between. Authors' methods: The authors estimated nucleated cell counts from reference gene primer amplification. Using immunoSEQ multiplex PCR, the repertoire was profiled, and TCRdb retains in-frame clones only, with some absent. V and J calls and clone size come straight from that table; D and trimming were deduced from the DNA. The sample holds around 150,000 clones, over 75% seen once. Membership in each cohort depended on participant-reported clinical history. Resolution of symptoms, clearance, or two negative PCRs was present in recovered Cohort 3 donors.

V usage is TRBV28 and J usage is TRBJ1-5, with D unresolved. This TCR derives from a man aged 50 to 60 who had recovered from COVID-19. Sequencing was carried out using PBMCs or T cells enriched from blood (not recorded which). The CDR3 loop reads CANGLEGNQPQHF. As DNA, the CDR3 is TGTGCCAACGGACTGGAGGGTAATCAGCCCCAGCATTTT.